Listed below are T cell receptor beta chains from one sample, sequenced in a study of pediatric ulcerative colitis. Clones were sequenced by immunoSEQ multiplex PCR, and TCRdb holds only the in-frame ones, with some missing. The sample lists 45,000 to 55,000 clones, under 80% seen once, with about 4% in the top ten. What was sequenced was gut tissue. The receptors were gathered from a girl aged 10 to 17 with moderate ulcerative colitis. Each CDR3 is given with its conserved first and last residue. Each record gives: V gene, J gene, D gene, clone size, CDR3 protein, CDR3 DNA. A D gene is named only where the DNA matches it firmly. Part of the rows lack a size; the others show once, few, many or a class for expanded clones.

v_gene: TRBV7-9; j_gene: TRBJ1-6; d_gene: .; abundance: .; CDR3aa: CASSLDTSPLHF; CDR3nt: TGTGCCAGCAGCCTCGATACCTCACCCCTCCACTTT
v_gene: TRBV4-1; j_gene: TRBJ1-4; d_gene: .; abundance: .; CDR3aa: CASSQSGPSEKLFF; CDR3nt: TGCGCCAGCAGCCAATCCGGGCCAAGTGAAAAACTGTTTTTT
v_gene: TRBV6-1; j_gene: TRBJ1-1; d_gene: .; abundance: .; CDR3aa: CASSELGGGRSEAFF; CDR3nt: TGTGCCAGCAGTGAATTGGGGGGCGGGAGGAGTGAAGCTTTCTTT
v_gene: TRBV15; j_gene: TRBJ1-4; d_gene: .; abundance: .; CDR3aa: CATSSGPRGEKLFF; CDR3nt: TGTGCCACCAGCAGCGGCCCTCGAGGTGAAAAACTGTTTTTT
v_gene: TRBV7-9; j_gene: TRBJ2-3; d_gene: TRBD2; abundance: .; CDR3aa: CASSNLAGVGYF; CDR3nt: TGTGCCAGCAGCAACTTAGCGGGAGTGGGGTATTTT
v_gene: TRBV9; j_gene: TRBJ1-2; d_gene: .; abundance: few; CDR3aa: CASSVSGGYGYTF; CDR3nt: TGTGCCAGCAGCGTATCGGGGGGCTATGGCTACACCTTC
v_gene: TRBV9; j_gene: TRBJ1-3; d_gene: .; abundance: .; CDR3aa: CASSVVGSAGDTIYF; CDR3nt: TGTGCCAGCAGCGTAGTTGGCTCGGCGGGGGACACCATATATTTT
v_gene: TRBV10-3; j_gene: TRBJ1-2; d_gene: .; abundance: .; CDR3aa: CAISESRTGDGYTF; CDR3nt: TGTGCCATCAGTGAGTCACGGACCGGAGATGGCTACACCTTC
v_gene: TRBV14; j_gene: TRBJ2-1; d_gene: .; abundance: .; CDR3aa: CASSHFDRSYNEQFF; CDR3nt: TGTGCCAGCAGCCACTTTGACAGGAGTTACAATGAGCAGTTCTTC
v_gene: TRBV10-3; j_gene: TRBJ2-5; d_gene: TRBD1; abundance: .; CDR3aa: CAISPIGQVEETQYF; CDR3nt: TGTGCCATCAGCCCTATCGGACAGGTTGAAGAGACCCAGTACTTC
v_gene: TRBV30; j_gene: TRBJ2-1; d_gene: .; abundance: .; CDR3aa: CAWWSLGRNEQFF; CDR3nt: TGTGCCTGGTGGTCTTTGGGGCGGAATGAGCAGTTCTTC
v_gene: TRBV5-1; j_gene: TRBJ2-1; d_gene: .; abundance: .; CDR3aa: CASSASDSSYNEQFF; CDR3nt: TGCGCCAGCAGCGCATCCGACAGTTCCTACAATGAGCAGTTCTTC
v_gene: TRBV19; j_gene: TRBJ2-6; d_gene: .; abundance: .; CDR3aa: CASDRRLGGGGANVLTF; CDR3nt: TGTGCCAGCGATCGACGACTGGGGGGCGGTGGGGCCAACGTCCTGACTTTC
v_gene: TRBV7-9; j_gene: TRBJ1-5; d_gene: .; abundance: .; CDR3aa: CASSLGGLNQPQHF; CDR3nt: TGTGCCAGCAGCTTGGGAGGACTCAATCAGCCCCAGCATTTT
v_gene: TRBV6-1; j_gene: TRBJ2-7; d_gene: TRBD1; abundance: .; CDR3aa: CASRAGTGSYEQYF; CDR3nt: TGTGCCAGCAGGGCCGGGACAGGGTCTTACGAGCAGTACTTC
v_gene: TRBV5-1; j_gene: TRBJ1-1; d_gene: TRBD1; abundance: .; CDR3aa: CASSLGAGGRTEAFF; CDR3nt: TGCGCCAGCAGCTTGGGTGCAGGGGGGCGGACTGAAGCTTTCTTT
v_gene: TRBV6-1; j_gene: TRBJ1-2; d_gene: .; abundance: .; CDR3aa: CASSEGLGGYGYTF; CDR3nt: TGTGCCAGCAGTGAAGGCTTGGGGGGCTATGGCTACACCTTC
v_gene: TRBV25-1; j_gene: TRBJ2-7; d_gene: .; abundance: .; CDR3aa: CASSVSGSAYEQYF; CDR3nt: TGTGCCAGCAGTGTCTCAGGCTCGGCCTACGAGCAGTACTTC
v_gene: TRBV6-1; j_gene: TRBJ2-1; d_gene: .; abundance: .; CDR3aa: CATLSTYEQFF; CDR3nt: TGTGCCACTTTATCCACGTATGAGCAGTTCTTC
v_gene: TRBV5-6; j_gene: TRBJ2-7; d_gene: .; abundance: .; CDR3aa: CASSLSSYEQYF; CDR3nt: TGTGCCAGCAGCTTGTCCAGCTACGAGCAGTACTTC
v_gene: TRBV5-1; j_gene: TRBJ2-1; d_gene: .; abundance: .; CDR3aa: CASSFLYHSDEQFF; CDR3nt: TGCGCCAGCAGCTTCCTCTACCACTCCGATGAGCAGTTCTTC
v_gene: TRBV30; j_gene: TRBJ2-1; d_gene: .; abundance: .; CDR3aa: CAWNGLLGSREQFF; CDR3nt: TGTGCCTGGAATGGTCTCCTCGGGTCTCGTGAGCAGTTCTTC
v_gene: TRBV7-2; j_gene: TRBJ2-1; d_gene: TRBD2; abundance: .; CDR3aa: CASSLVLLAGGLNEQFF; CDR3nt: TGTGCCAGCAGCTTAGTTCTCCTAGCGGGGGGGCTGAATGAGCAGTTCTTC
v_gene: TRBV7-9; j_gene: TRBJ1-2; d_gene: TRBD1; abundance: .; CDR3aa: CASSPGTGVGYTF; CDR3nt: TGTGCCAGCAGCCCCGGGACAGGGGTTGGCTACACCTTC
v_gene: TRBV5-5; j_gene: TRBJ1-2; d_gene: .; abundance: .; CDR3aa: CASSPGPNYGYTF; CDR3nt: TGTGCCAGCAGCCCAGGGCCCAACTATGGCTACACCTTC
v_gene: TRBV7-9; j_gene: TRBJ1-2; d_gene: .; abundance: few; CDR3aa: CASSLYPYGYTF; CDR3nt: TGTGCCAGCAGCTTATATCCCTATGGCTACACCTTC
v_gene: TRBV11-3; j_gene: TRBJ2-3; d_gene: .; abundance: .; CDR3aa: CASSLLSSTDTQYF; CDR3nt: TGTGCCAGCAGCTTACTCTCTAGCACAGATACGCAGTATTTT
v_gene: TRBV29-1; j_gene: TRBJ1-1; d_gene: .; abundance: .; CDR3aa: CSVNHGYQNTEAFF; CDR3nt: TGCAGCGTCAACCATGGGTATCAGAACACTGAAGCTTTCTTT
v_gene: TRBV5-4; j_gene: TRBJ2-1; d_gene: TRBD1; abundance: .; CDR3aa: CASSSGGAGTGINEQFF; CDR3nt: TGTGCCAGCAGTTCTGGTGGGGCCGGGACAGGTATCAATGAGCAGTTCTTC
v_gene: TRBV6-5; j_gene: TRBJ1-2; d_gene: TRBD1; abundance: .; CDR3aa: CASSFRTGANGYTF; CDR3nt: TGTGCCAGCAGTTTCCGGACAGGGGCGAATGGCTACACCTTC
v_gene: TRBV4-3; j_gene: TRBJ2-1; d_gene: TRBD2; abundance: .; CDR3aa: CASSQEETGLAYNEQFF; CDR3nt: TGCGCCAGCAGCCAAGAAGAAACAGGACTAGCTTACAATGAGCAGTTCTTC
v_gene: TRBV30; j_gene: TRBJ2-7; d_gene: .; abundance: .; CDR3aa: CAWSVGGVGYEQYF; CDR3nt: TGTGCCTGGAGTGTAGGGGGGGTAGGGTACGAGCAGTACTTC
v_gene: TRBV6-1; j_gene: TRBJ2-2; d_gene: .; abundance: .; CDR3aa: CASSAQGGNTGELFF; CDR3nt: TGTGCCAGCAGTGCGCAGGGGGGTAACACCGGGGAGCTGTTTTTT
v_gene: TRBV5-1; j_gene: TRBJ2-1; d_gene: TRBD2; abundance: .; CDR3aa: CASSLVLAGGYNEQFF; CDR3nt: TGCGCCAGCAGCTTGGTCCTAGCGGGAGGGTACAATGAGCAGTTCTTC
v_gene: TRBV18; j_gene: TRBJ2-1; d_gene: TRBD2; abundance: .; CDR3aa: CASSPPGLPDNEQFF; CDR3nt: TGTGCCAGCTCACCACCGGGACTACCCGACAATGAGCAGTTCTTC
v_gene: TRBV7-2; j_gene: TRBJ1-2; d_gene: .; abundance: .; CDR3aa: CASSLGFIYGYTF; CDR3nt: TGTGCCAGCAGCTTAGGGTTCATATATGGCTACACCTTC
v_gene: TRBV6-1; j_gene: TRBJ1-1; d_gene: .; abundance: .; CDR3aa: CASSRSNDWEAFF; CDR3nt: TGTGCCAGCAGTCGGTCCAATGACTGGGAAGCTTTCTTT
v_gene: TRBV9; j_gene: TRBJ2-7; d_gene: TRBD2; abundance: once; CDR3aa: CASSVDLPGLADYEQYF; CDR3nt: TGTGCCAGCAGCGTAGATCTACCGGGACTAGCGGACTACGAGCAGTACTTC
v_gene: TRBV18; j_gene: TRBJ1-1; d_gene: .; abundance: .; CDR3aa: CASSPRPPEAFF; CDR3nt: TGTGCCAGCTCCCCTAGACCCCCTGAAGCTTTCTTT
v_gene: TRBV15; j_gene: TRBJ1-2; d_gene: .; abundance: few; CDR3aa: CATSPQMEANYGYTF; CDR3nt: TGTGCCACCAGCCCCCAGATGGAAGCTAACTATGGCTACACCTTC
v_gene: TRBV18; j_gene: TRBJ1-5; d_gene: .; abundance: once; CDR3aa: CASSQDSNQPQHF; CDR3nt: TGTGCCAGCTCACAAGACAGCAATCAGCCCCAGCATTTT
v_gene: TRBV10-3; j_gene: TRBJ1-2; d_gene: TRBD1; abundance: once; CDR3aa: CAISEARRTGGSYGYTF; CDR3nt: TGTGCCATCAGTGAAGCTCGTCGGACAGGGGGCTCCTATGGCTACACCTTC
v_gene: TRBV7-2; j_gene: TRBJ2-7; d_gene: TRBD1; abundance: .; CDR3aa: CASSLGRGFYEQYF; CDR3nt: TGTGCCAGCAGCTTAGGCAGGGGGTTTTACGAGCAGTACTTC
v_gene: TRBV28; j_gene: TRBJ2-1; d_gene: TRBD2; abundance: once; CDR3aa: CASSSRLAHNEQFF; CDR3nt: TGTGCCAGCTCCTCCCGACTAGCCCACAATGAGCAGTTCTTC
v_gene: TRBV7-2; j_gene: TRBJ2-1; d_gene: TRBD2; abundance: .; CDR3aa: CASSLALAGGPYNEQFF; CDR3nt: TGTGCCAGCAGCTTAGCCCTAGCGGGGGGTCCCTACAATGAGCAGTTCTTC
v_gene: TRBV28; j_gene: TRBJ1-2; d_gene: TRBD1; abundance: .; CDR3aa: CASSLPMTGKYGYTF; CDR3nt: TGTGCCAGCAGTTTACCGATGACAGGGAAATATGGCTACACCTTC
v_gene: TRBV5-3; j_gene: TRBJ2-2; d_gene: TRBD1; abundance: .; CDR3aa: CARSYGTGGYTGELFF; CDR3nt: TGTGCCAGAAGCTACGGGACAGGGGGTTACACCGGGGAGCTGTTTTTT
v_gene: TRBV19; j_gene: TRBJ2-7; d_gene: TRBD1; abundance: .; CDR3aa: CASTQTGESYEQYF; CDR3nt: TGTGCCAGTACTCAAACAGGGGAATCCTACGAGCAGTACTTC
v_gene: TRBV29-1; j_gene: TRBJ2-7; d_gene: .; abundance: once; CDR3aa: CSGRSSGSYEQYF; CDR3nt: TGCAGCGGCCGATCCAGCGGCTCCTACGAGCAGTACTTC